This T cell receptor beta chain was recovered during a study of cytomegalovirus exposure and HLA in healthy donors. The CDR3 runs 15 residues. Germline V lookup: CDR1 PRHDT, CDR2 FYEKMQ (reference sequence). Trimming removed 6 bases from V and 9 bases from J; junction bases left unmatched: 14. The PCR used 60 Vbeta and 13 Jbeta primers. Sequencing was performed with immunoSEQ multiplex PCR; in TCRdb, only in-frame clones are kept and a portion is missing. This sample has 90,000 or so clones, with around 82% found just once. The origin of this receptor is a young man in good health and CMV-seropositive. The chain carries TRBV13 and TRBJ2-1; 7 bases line up with TRBD2. Input material: PBMCs. The CDR3 sequence is CASRTPGGRSGEQFF. The DNA for the CDR3 is TGTGCCAGCAGGACCCCCGGCGGGAGATCGGGTGAGCAGTTCTTC.